This entry lists 14 T cell receptor beta chains sequenced from one sample in a study of cytomegalovirus exposure and HLA in healthy donors. Repertoires were generated with immunoSEQ multiplex PCR, while TCRdb's copy carries only in-frame clones and drops some. The repertoire holds about 220,000 clones, with around 90% as singletons. The specimen was PBMCs. Every receptor here comes from a woman younger than 35 in good health and CMV-seronegative.

CDR3 DNA sequence: TGCGCCAGCAGCCTGCGGGCGGGGGTGGAGCAGTACTTC. It yields the protein CASSLRAGVEQYF. V is TRBV5-1 and J is TRBJ2-7; 7 nucleotides align to TRBD2. The V and J ends lost 4 bases and 7 bases, in that order; junction bases with no gene match: 8. The length of the CDR3 is 13 residues. The germline gives CDR1 SGHRS, CDR2 YFSETQ.

V and J are TRBV7-2 and TRBJ1-2, with D tentatively TRBD1 (6 bases). The CDR3 is made up of 14 amino acids. Trimming left V 5 bases short and J 2 bases short, with 12 bases between. In germline, CDR1 is SGHTA, CDR2 FQGNSA. The chain's CDR3 is CASSPGAENYGYTF. CDR3 sequence (DNA): TGTGCCAGCAGCCCAGGGGCGGAGAACTATGGCTACACCTTC.

The chain joins TRBV7-9 to TRBJ2-7; TRBD2 might be the D (6 bases). This CDR3 is built from 15 residues. Trimming removed 1 base at V and 1 base at J, with 11 bases between. Germline CDR1 and CDR2: SEHNR and FQNEAQ (reference sequence). The CDR3 is CASSLERLASYEQYF. DNA of the CDR3: TGTGCCAGCAGCTTAGAGAGGCTAGCGTCCTACGAGCAGTACTTC.

The gene calls are TRBV9 and TRBJ2-4; D unclear. The CDR3 has 16 amino acids. The germline CDR1 and CDR2 sequences are SGDLS and YYNGEE. The V end lost 4 bases, the J end lost 0 bases, and 14 bases lay between the germline ends. The CDR3 loop reads CASSFSQNLAKNIQYF. In DNA form, the CDR3 reads TGTGCCAGCAGCTTTAGCCAGAATTTAGCCAAAAACATTCAGTACTTC.

This chain uses TRBV2 with TRBJ2-7; 9 bases are a match to TRBD2. V was clipped by 6 bases and J by 3 bases; unmatched bases: 6. In germline, CDR1 is SNHLY, CDR2 FYNNEI. The length of the CDR3 is 14 residues. CDR3 in DNA: TGTGCCAGCAGCTCGCGGGAGGGCATCTACGAGCAGTACTTC. Its translation is CASSSREGIYEQYF. Full variable domain (remainder filled in from reference TRBV2 and TRBJ2-7): EPEVTQTPSHQVTQMGQEVILRCVPISNHLYFYWYRQILGQKVEFLVSFYNNEISEKSEIFDDQFSVERPDGSNFTLKIRSTKLEDSAMYFCASSSREGIYEQYFGPGTRLTVT.

A single count supports this clone. V usage is TRBV7-2 and J usage is TRBJ1-2; 7 positions match TRBD1. The V gene end was trimmed by 1 base and the J gene end by 4 bases; junction bases not matched to a gene: 3. Looked up from germline, CDR1 is SGHTA and CDR2 is FQGNSA. This CDR3 spans 14 amino acids. For the CDR3, the DNA is TGTGCCAGCAGCTTAGGACAGGGAGCCTATGGCTACACCTTC. Amino acids: CASSLGQGAYGYTF.

CDR3 DNA: TGTGCCAGTAAAACAGACCCAGTGAACACTGAAGCTTTCTTT. It encodes CASKTDPVNTEAFF. The chain joins TRBV19 to TRBJ1-1, with unresolved D. The CDR3 extends over 14 amino acids. The V gene lost 7 bases and the J gene lost 0 bases, with 12 bases spanning the gap. CDR1 and CDR2 (germline): LNHDA, SQIVND (reference sequence).

The rearrangement links TRBV11-2 to TRBJ2-7; 7 bases are a match to TRBD1. With V trimmed by 0 bases and J by 3 bases, 5 bases remained unmatched. The germline gives CDR1 SGHAT, CDR2 FQNNGV. This CDR3 is 15 amino acids long. In DNA form, the CDR3 reads TGTGCCAGCAGCTTAGAGGGGACAGCTCGCTACGAGCAGTACTTC. It specifies CASSLEGTARYEQYF.

The rearrangement joins TRBV6-4 to TRBJ2-1; D might be TRBD2 (5 bases). Looked up from germline, CDR1 is MRHNA and CDR2 is SNTAGT. There are 12 residues in the CDR3. Between the trimmed V and J ends, which lost 2 bases and 10 bases, there was a span of 9 bases. CDR3 sequence (DNA): TGTGCCAGCAGTGACACATCGGGGGAGCAGTTCTTC. It codes for CASSDTSGEQFF.

The CDR3 region has the DNA TGTGCCAGCAGTGAAGGACCTGAGGCTCAGCCCCAGCATTTT. The encoded protein is CASSEGPEAQPQHF. This chain uses TRBV6-1 with TRBJ1-5; no clear D gene. Germline CDR1 reads MNHNS; CDR2 reads SASEGT. The length of the CDR3 is 14 residues. Trimming took 1 base from V and 6 from J, leaving 10 bases between them.

The chain recombines TRBV29-1 with TRBJ2-1; 13 positions match TRBD2. This CDR3 spans 13 amino acids. V was clipped by 7 bases and J by 6 bases; unmatched bases: 3. CDR1 SQVTM and CDR2 ANQGSEA come from the germline V gene. In DNA, the CDR3 is TGCAGCGGTGGACTAGCGGGAGCCAATGAGCAGTTCTTC. Residues: CSGGLAGANEQFF.

The chain combines TRBV6-5 with TRBJ2-7; maybe TRBD2 (5 bases). The CDR3 extends over 13 amino acids. Germline V gives CDR1 MNHEY, CDR2 SVGAGI. Trimming cost V 0 bases and J 5 bases, with 8 bases left between them. The CDR3 nucleotides read TGTGCCAGCAGTTACTCGAAGGGAGACGAGCAGTACTTC. Protein product: CASSYSKGDEQYF.

The chain combines TRBV13 with TRBJ2-3, with 12 bases identical to TRBD2. Germline V gene sequence: CDR1 PRHDT, CDR2 FYEKMQ (reference sequence). The CDR3 length is 17 residues. Germline trimming cut 5 bases from V and 3 bases from J; bases unmatched to any gene: 9. The CDR3 bases are TGTGCCAGCAGCCCAACACCGGGGACTAGCGGGACAGATACGCAGTATTTT. Amino acid sequence: CASSPTPGTSGTDTQYF.

The V call is TRBV6-1, the J call TRBJ2-1, with 7 bases matching TRBD2. V lost 4 bases to trimming and J lost 7 bases; unmatched junction nucleotides: 10. Germline values: CDR1 MNHNS, CDR2 SASEGT. The CDR3 is 15 amino acids. In DNA, the CDR3 is TGTGCCAGCAGTGCCAGGGACTCCGGGGGGAATGAGCAGTTCTTC. As protein: CASSARDSGGNEQFF.